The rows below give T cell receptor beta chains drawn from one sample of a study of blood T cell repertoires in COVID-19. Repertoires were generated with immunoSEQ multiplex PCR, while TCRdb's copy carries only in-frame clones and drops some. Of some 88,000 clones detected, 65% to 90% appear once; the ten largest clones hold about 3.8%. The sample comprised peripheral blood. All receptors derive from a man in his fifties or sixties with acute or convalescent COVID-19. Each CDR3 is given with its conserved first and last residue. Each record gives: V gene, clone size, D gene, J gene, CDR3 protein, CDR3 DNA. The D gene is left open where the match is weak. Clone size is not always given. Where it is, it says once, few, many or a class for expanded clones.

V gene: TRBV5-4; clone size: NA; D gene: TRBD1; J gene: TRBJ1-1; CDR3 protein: CASSLGTGGTEAFF; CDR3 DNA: TGTGCCAGCAGCTTGGGGACAGGGGGCACTGAAGCTTTCTTT
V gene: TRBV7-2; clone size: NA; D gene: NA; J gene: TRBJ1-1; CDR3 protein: CASTQGSINTEAFF; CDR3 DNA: TGTGCCAGCACACAGGGCAGCATTAACACTGAAGCTTTCTTT
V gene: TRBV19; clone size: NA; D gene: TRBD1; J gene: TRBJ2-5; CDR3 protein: CASSIGGQGAQETQYF; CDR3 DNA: TGTGCCAGTAGTATAGGAGGACAGGGGGCTCAAGAGACCCAGTACTTC
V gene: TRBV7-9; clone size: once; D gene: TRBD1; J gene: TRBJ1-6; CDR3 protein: CASSSPGTGGNSPLHF; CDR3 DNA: TGTGCCAGCAGCTCGCCCGGGACAGGGGGTAATTCACCCCTCCACTTT
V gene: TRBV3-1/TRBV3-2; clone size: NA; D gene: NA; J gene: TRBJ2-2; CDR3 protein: CASTSRGQNTGELFF; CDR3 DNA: TGTGCCAGCACCTCCCGAGGACAGAACACCGGGGAGCTGTTTTTT
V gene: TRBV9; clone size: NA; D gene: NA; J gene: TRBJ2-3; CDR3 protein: CASSVVSGETDTQYF; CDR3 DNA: TGTGCCAGCAGCGTAGTGTCAGGGGAGACAGATACGCAGTATTTT
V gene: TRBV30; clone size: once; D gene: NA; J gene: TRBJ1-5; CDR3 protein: CAWSVPWGDGNQPQHF; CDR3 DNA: TGTGCCTGGAGTGTACCTTGGGGGGACGGCAATCAGCCCCAGCATTTT
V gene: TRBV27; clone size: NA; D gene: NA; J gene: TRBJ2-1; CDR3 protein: CASSSQQFNEQFF; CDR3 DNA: TGTGCCAGCAGTTCCCAACAGTTCAATGAGCAGTTCTTC
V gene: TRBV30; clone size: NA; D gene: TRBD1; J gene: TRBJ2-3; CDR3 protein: CAWGDRVKPDTQYF; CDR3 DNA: TGTGCCTGGGGGGACAGGGTGAAGCCAGATACGCAGTATTTT
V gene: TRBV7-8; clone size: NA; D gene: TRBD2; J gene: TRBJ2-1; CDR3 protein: CASSLPSGGYNEQFF; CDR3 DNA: TGTGCCAGCAGCTTACCGAGCGGGGGGTACAATGAGCAGTTCTTC